These T cell receptor beta chains were read from a single sample in a study of blood T cell repertoires in COVID-19. Method: immunoSEQ multiplex PCR; TCRdb's copy keeps in-frame clones and lacks some. Of some 69,000 clones in the sample, 90% were seen once. The sequenced sample was peripheral blood. The receptors stem from a man aged 45-65 years with COVID-19, enrolled during active disease. The CDR3 runs from the conserved cysteine through the conserved F or W. Each record gives: clone size, V gene, D gene, J gene, CDR3 DNA, CDR3 protein. The D gene is left open where the match is weak. Some rows have no size entry. The others give once, few or many, or a class for an expanded clone.

.,TRBV6-6,TRBD1,TRBJ2-2,TGTGCCAGCAGATCGACAGGGGAGGCCGGGGAGCTGTTTTTT,CASRSTGEAGELFF
.,TRBV4-1,TRBD2,TRBJ2-3,TGCGCCAGCAGCCAGGCCCCCGGGACTAGCGGGATTGATACGCAGTATTTT,CASSQAPGTSGIDTQYF
few,TRBV13,.,TRBJ2-7,TGTGCCAGCAGCCTACGGTCTCGGGTGTACTTC,CASSLRSRVYF
.,TRBV6-6,TRBD1,TRBJ1-4,TGTGCCAGCAGGGACGTACAGGGGGCAGCTAATGAAAAACTGTTTTTT,CASRDVQGAANEKLFF
.,TRBV28,.,TRBJ2-3,TGTGCCAGCAGTTTATCATCAGGGTTTGGCACAGATACGCAGTATTTT,CASSLSSGFGTDTQYF
.,TRBV5-1,TRBD1,TRBJ1-2,TGCGCCAGCAGCTTGGAGACAGGGTCTGGCTACACCTTC,CASSLETGSGYTF
.,TRBV4-1,TRBD2,TRBJ2-5,TGCGCCAGCAGCACTAGCGGGAGGGCTAGTTTGGGAGAGACCCAGTACTTC,CASSTSGRASLGETQYF
.,TRBV6-1,TRBD1,TRBJ2-2,TGTGCCAGCAGTGGCCGGGACAGGGTTTGGACCGGGGAGCTGTTTTTT,CASSGRDRVWTGELFF
.,TRBV6-1,.,TRBJ2-7,TGTGCCAGCAGTGAAGGGGCAACCTACGAGCAGTACTTC,CASSEGATYEQYF
.,TRBV4-1,TRBD2,TRBJ2-7,TGCGCCAGCAGCCCCCAGGGTAGCGGGAACTACGAGCAGTACTTC,CASSPQGSGNYEQYF
.,TRBV7-9,.,TRBJ2-2,TGTGCCAGCAGCTTATTTTCAGTGACCGGGGAGCTGTTTTTT,CASSLFSVTGELFF
.,TRBV6-5,TRBD1,TRBJ1-5,TGTGCCAGCAGTCGAGGGACAGGGAGCAATCAGCCCCAGCATTTT,CASSRGTGSNQPQHF
.,TRBV15,.,TRBJ1-6,TGTGCCACCAGCAGAGGTCCCAGATCCCCAAATTCACCCCTCCACTTT,CATSRGPRSPNSPLHF
.,TRBV5-1,TRBD1,TRBJ2-5,TGCGCCAGCAGTTCCGGGACAGCTCAAGAGACCCAGTACTTC,CASSSGTAQETQYF
.,TRBV2,.,TRBJ2-4,TGTGCCAGCATAGGGACAACCAAAAACATTCAGTACTTC,CASIGTTKNIQYF
.,TRBV5-1,TRBD2,TRBJ2-4,TGCGCCAGCAGCTTGGCCGGGGGACTAACGAACATTCAGTACTTC,CASSLAGGLTNIQYF
.,TRBV19,TRBD1,TRBJ1-3,TGTGCCAGTAGCACAGGGGGGGACGACACCATATATTTT,CASSTGGDDTIYF
.,TRBV20-1,TRBD2,TRBJ2-2,TGCAGTGCGAGTTCCGGGACTAGCGGGAGTAGGGAGCTGTTTTTT,CSASSGTSGSRELFF
.,TRBV25-1,TRBD1,TRBJ1-2,TGTGCCAGCAGCCAGTCGGACAGGTCTAGCTATGGCTACACCTTC,CASSQSDRSSYGYTF
.,TRBV6-2/TRBV6-3,.,TRBJ2-7,TGTGCCAGCAGTCGCCCTCTAGTCCCCTACGAGCAGTACTTC,CASSRPLVPYEQYF
.,TRBV6-5,.,TRBJ2-1,TGTGCCAGCAGTCGTCGACAGAACAATGAGCAGTTCTTC,CASSRRQNNEQFF
.,TRBV9,.,TRBJ1-1,TGTGCCAGCAGCACTCGGCAGGGTGAAGCTTTCTTT,CASSTRQGEAFF
.,TRBV18,TRBD2,TRBJ2-3,TGTGCCAGCTCACCACCAGCGGGGGCACGATTCACAGATACGCAGTATTTT,CASSPPAGARFTDTQYF
.,TRBV19,.,TRBJ2-7,TGTGCCAGTAGTATGGACGACAGAGCGAAGAAGTACTTC,CASSMDDRAKKYF
.,TRBV5-1,.,TRBJ1-3,TGCGCCAGCAGCCGCTCAGGTACGGACTCTGGAAACACCATATATTTT,CASSRSGTDSGNTIYF
.,TRBV29-1,TRBD1,TRBJ2-1,TGCAGCGTCTATTCCGGGACAGGCTACTACAATGAGCAGTTCTTC,CSVYSGTGYYNEQFF
.,TRBV19,.,TRBJ2-3,TGTGCCAGCGCCGAGACTAGGGACACAGATACGCAGTATTTT,CASAETRDTDTQYF
once,TRBV5-1,.,TRBJ2-1,TGCGCCAGCAGCAGAGAAGCTGGGCAGTTCTTC,CASSREAGQFF
.,TRBV7-2,.,TRBJ2-7,TGTGCCAGCAGCTTAACCCTGGGCAATCCCTACGAGCAGTACTTC,CASSLTLGNPYEQYF
.,TRBV6-5,.,TRBJ2-5,TGTGCCAGCAGTTACTCGTGGTCGGGAGTGGAAGAGACCCAGTACTTC,CASSYSWSGVEETQYF
.,TRBV28,.,TRBJ2-7,TGTGCCAGCAGTTTACCCAGGATTAGCTCCTACGAGCAGTACTTC,CASSLPRISSYEQYF
.,TRBV7-6,TRBD1,TRBJ1-4,TGTGCCAGCAGCCATAAGGGACGACAGGGTGAAAAACTGTTTTTT,CASSHKGRQGEKLFF
.,TRBV27,.,TRBJ2-7,TGTGCCAGCAGTCTAGGGAGTTCCCACGAGCAGTACTTC,CASSLGSSHEQYF
.,TRBV5-1,TRBD2,TRBJ2-1,TGCGCCAGCAGCCCCCTTAGCGGGAGCTCCTACAATGAGCAGTTCTTC,CASSPLSGSSYNEQFF
.,TRBV12-5,TRBD2,TRBJ2-1,TGTGCTAGTGGATCACCGACTAGCGCTAGGCGTAATGAGCAGTTCTTC,CASGSPTSARRNEQFF
.,TRBV19,.,TRBJ2-5,TGTGCCAGTAGTATTGGGTTGTCAGCGGGCCAAGAGACCCAGTACTTC,CASSIGLSAGQETQYF
.,TRBV2,TRBD2,TRBJ2-1,TGTGCCAGCAGTGGGGGTAGCGGGGCCTACAATGAGCAGTTCTTC,CASSGGSGAYNEQFF
.,TRBV2,.,TRBJ1-1,TGTGCCAGCAGTGCTTACGGGAAGAACACTGAAGCTTTCTTT,CASSAYGKNTEAFF
.,TRBV4-2,.,TRBJ2-3,TGTGCCAGCAGCCAAGACGATGCGGATACGCAGTATTTT,CASSQDDADTQYF
once,TRBV28,.,TRBJ2-7,TGTGCCAGCAGTTCCTACAGAGACGAGCAGTACTTC,CASSSYRDEQYF
once,TRBV19,.,TRBJ1-5,TGTGCCACCTCGAGGGCCTTCCATCAGCCCCAGCATTTT,CATSRAFHQPQHF
.,TRBV2,.,TRBJ1-3,TGTGCCAGCATGTCCAGTGGAAACACCATATATTTT,CASMSSGNTIYF
.,TRBV6-2/TRBV6-3,.,TRBJ2-7,TGTGCCAGCAGTTCTAGGTTCCGTCAGTACGAGCAGTACTTC,CASSSRFRQYEQYF
.,TRBV10-3,.,TRBJ2-1,TGTGCCATCAGTGAGGGCCTCAATGAGCAGTTCTTC,CAISEGLNEQFF